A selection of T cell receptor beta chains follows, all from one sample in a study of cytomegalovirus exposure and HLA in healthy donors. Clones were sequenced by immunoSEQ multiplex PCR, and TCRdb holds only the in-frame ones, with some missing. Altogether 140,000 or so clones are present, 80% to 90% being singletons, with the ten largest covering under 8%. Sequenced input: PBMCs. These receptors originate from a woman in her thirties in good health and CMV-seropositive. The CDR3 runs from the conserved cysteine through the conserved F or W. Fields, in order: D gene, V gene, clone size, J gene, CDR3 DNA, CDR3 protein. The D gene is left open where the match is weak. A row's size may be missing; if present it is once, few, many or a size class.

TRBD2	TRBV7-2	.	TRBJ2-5	TGTGCCAGCAGCTTAGGTAGCGGGGGGGCGCGGACCCAGTACTTC	CASSLGSGGARTQYF
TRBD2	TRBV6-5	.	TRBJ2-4	TGTGCCAGCAGCCCCGGGGGGGACCAAAACATTCAGTACTTC	CASSPGGDQNIQYF
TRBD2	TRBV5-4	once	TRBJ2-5	TGTGCCAGCAGCTTTGTATTAGCGGGGAGCCAAGAGACCCAGTACTTC	CASSFVLAGSQETQYF
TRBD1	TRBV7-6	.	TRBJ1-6	TGTGCCAGCAGCTTAGAGGGGCAGGGGGCGAATTCACCCCTCCACTTT	CASSLEGQGANSPLHF
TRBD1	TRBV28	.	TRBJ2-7	TGTGCCAGCAATGGACAGGATGAGCAGTACTTC	CASNGQDEQYF
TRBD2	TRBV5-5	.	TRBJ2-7	TGTGCCAGCAGCTTGGGAGCGGGGGGCCGCTCGGACGAGCAGTACTTC	CASSLGAGGRSDEQYF
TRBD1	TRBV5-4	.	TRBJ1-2	TGTGCCAGCAGCTTGTCGGTGACAGGGGTCTATGGCTACACCTTC	CASSLSVTGVYGYTF
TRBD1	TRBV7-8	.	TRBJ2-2	TGTGCCAGCAGCTTTGGGACAGGGGGCGCGGGCACCGGGGAGCTGTTTTTT	CASSFGTGGAGTGELFF
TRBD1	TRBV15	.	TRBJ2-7	TGTGCCACCAGCAGAGATCGGGACAGAGGCTCCTACGAGCAGTACTTC	CATSRDRDRGSYEQYF
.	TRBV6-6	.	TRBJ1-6	TGTGCCAGCAGTTACCCGGACAGTAATTCACCCCTCCACTTT	CASSYPDSNSPLHF
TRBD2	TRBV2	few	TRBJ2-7	TGTGCCAGGAGCGGGAGTAGGTCCTACGAGCAGTACTTC	CARSGSRSYEQYF
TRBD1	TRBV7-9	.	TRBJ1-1	TGTGCCAGCCGAGGGGGCGCTTGGCCTGAAGCTTTCTTT	CASRGGAWPEAFF
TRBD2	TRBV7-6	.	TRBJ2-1	TGTGCCAGCAGCTCCCGGGTAGCGGGAGAGACCCTGACCAATGAGCAGTTCTTC	CASSSRVAGETLTNEQFF
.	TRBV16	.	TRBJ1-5	TGTGCCAGCAGCCCCCAGGTGGAGGGGCAGCCCCAGCATTTT	CASSPQVEGQPQHF
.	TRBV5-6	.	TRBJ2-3	TGTGCCAGCAGAGGACAGTCCGCAGATACGCAGTATTTT	CASRGQSADTQYF
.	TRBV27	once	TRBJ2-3	TGTGCCAGCAGCCCTTATGAGCCGAGCCTTAGCACAGATACGCAGTATTTT	CASSPYEPSLSTDTQYF
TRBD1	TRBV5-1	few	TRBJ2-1	TGCGCCAGCAGCTTGGCCGGGACAGGGAGTTACAATGAGCAGTTCTTC	CASSLAGTGSYNEQFF